The rows below give T cell receptor beta chains drawn from one sample of a study of cytomegalovirus exposure and HLA in healthy donors. The table came from immunoSEQ multiplex PCR; TCRdb's copy has only in-frame clones and leaves some out. Counted here are fewer than 200,000 clones, 79% occurring once; the ten biggest clones make up under 2.5%. What was sequenced was PBMCs. The receptors derive from a man aged 40-49 years in good health and CMV-seronegative. CDR3s include the opening cysteine and the closing phenylalanine or tryptophan. The D gene is left open where the match is weak. The size field is filled for only some rows; it gives once, few, many or a size class.

TRBJ1-1 | - | TRBV27 | - | CASTPNVRANTEAFF | TGTGCCAGCACCCCGAATGTGAGGGCGAACACTGAAGCTTTCTTT
TRBJ2-2 | - | TRBV5-1 | TRBD1 | CASSFGARQGNTGELFF | TGCGCCAGCAGCTTTGGTGCGCGACAGGGGAACACCGGGGAGCTGTTTTTT
TRBJ2-7 | - | TRBV9 | TRBD2 | CASSVGLGASGRGEQYF | TGTGCCAGCAGCGTAGGGCTGGGGGCTAGCGGGAGGGGCGAGCAGTACTTC
TRBJ2-2 | - | TRBV14 | TRBD2 | CASSQGGRIGELFF | TGTGCCAGCAGCCAAGGCGGGAGAATCGGGGAGCTGTTTTTT
TRBJ2-7 | - | TRBV11-2 | - | CASSRSGRGYEQYF | TGTGCCAGCAGCCGATCGGGCAGGGGATACGAGCAGTACTTC
TRBJ2-7 | - | TRBV5-1 | - | CASSLGLGSYEQYF | TGCGCCAGCAGCTTGGGACTAGGGTCCTACGAGCAGTACTTC
TRBJ2-2 | - | TRBV7-9 | TRBD2 | CASSSRLAGGSGELFF | TGTGCCAGCAGCTCTCGCCTAGCGGGAGGTTCCGGGGAGCTGTTTTTT
TRBJ1-2 | - | TRBV20-1 | TRBD1 | CSARTGSYTF | TGCAGTGCCCGGACAGGGAGCTACACCTTC
TRBJ2-1 | - | TRBV2 | - | CASRPLPGNEQFF | TGTGCCAGCAGGCCCCTACCGGGCAATGAGCAGTTCTTC
TRBJ2-3 | - | TRBV5-1 | TRBD1 | CASSSNRQGFLTDTQYF | TGCGCCAGCAGCTCGAATCGACAGGGGTTTTTAACAGATACGCAGTATTTT
TRBJ2-3 | - | TRBV5-1 | - | CASSFFGLGADTQYF | TGCGCCAGCAGCTTTTTTGGCCTAGGGGCAGATACGCAGTATTTT
TRBJ2-1 | - | TRBV7-9 | - | CASSLAFRAGRGSYNEQFF | TGTGCCAGCAGCTTAGCGTTTAGGGCAGGAAGAGGGTCCTACAATGAGCAGTTCTTC
TRBJ2-7 | few | TRBV7-8 | TRBD2 | CASNTGTSGGPFWEQYF | TGTGCCAGCAACACCGGGACTAGTGGGGGTCCCTTCTGGGAGCAGTACTTC
TRBJ1-2 | - | TRBV27 | TRBD1 | CASSFVTGGSGYTF | TGTGCCAGCAGTTTTGTAACAGGGGGCAGTGGCTACACCTTC
TRBJ2-7 | - | TRBV6-1 | - | CASRGSYEQYF | TGTGCCAGCAGGGGGAGCTACGAGCAGTACTTC
TRBJ2-2 | - | TRBV28 | TRBD2 | CASSPPSGRVTGELFF | TGTGCCAGCAGTCCTCCTAGCGGGAGGGTCACCGGGGAGCTGTTTTTT
TRBJ1-1 | once | TRBV5-1 | TRBD1 | CASSWTGVTEAFF | TGCGCCAGCAGCTGGACAGGGGTCACTGAAGCTTTCTTT
TRBJ1-2 | - | TRBV27 | - | CASSLTDAIGGYTF | TGTGCCAGCAGTCTGACAGACGCTATCGGGGGCTACACCTTC